The clone carrying this TCR beta chain was seen a handful of times. V was cut by 3 bases and J by 0 bases, with 11 bases left in between. This CDR3 region has 15 residues. Germline V gene sequence: CDR1 LGHNA, CDR2 YSLEER. The data stem from a study of blood T cells in healthy people across ages. The draw of peripheral blood yielded ten milliliters from each donor. A second PCR, run for about 6 to 12 cycles, used a sample-barcoded 5' primer plus a J-beta primer mix. Each sample yielded at least 2.5 million CDR3-containing paired-end reads. MiXCR was run by TCRdb on the 5' RACE reads, yielding one entry per CDR3 protein. The table shows about 1 million distinct CDR3 sequences, with 20% to 25% occurring only once. The same data also contributed to another study, on T cells of mothers and their children. This second study notes: A few healthy Caucasian mothers served as donors, and their six children did as well. Detection yielded no persistent microchimeric T cell clones.

Sequencing was carried out using blood. This clonotype originated in a girl aged 2 to 9 in good health. The J gene is TRBJ1-2, the V gene TRBV4-3, with D unclear. In DNA form, the CDR3 reads TGCGCCAGCAGCCAGGATCACTGGGCTAACTATGGCTACACCTTC. It translates to CASSQDHWANYGYTF.